This T cell receptor (beta chain) was captured by sequencing in a study of breast tumors, draining lymph nodes, adjacent tissues. With 2 bases removed from V and 6 bases from J, the gap between germline ends came to 19 bases. Germline CDR1 ENHRY, CDR2 SYGVKD. This CDR3 region has 16 residues. TCRdb fed the multiplex PCR reads into MiXCR, producing one record per CDR3 protein. This table holds about 6,600 distinct CDR3 sequences, approximately 42% found once. This chain joins TRBV10-3 and TRBJ1-1; no reliable D call. Source material: tumor-adjacent breast tissue. The receptor's source is a female donor with breast cancer. Some clones in this sample may be carry-over from other donors' samples. The CDR3 region has the DNA TGTGCCATCAGTGAGCCAACTAGGAAGGGTGGCGCTGAAGCTTTCTTT. Its translation: CAISEPTRKGGAEAFF.